Following are 15 T cell receptor beta chains from one sample sequenced in a study of blood T cells in healthy people across ages. A J-beta primer mix and a sample-barcoded 5' primer were used in a second PCR of about 6 to 12 cycles. A single record per CDR3 protein comes from TCRdb applying MiXCR to the 5' RACE reads. The sample has 750,000 to 850,000 distinct CDR3 sequences, around a quarter seen once; the top ten hold under 4.5%. This same sample was also taken into another study, of T cells of mothers and their children.

The specimen sequenced was blood. The receptors were gathered from a boy younger than 18 in good health.

Points on this clonotype: The junction and the germline gene differ at one end; a read error may be behind it. This chain joins TRBV28 and TRBJ1-5; D is possibly TRBD1 (6 bases). This CDR3 has 20 residues. Per the germline V gene, CDR1 is MDHEN and CDR2 is SYDVKM. CDR3 DNA sequence: TGTGGCAGCAGTTATGATCCTAAAAAAGGGGGGATTGCGAGCAATCAGCCCCAGCATTTT. Its translation is CGSSYDPKKGGIASNQPQHF.

J is TRBJ2-5 and V is TRBV4-1; D perhaps matches TRBD1 (6 bases). The ends were cut back, 0 bases at V and 2 bases at J, with 13 bases in the middle. This CDR3 has 16 residues. Germline CDR1 MGHRA, CDR2 YSYEKL. The CDR3 DNA reads as TGCGCCAGCAGCCAAGATCAACAGGGACCTCAAGAGACCCAGTACTTC. It translates to CASSQDQQGPQETQYF.

The V gene is TRBV28, the J gene TRBJ2-3; 9 bases agree with TRBD2. Trimming took 6 bases from V and 2 from J; bases not matched to a gene: 3. The CDR3 totals 14 residues. Germline CDR1 reads MDHEN; CDR2 reads SYDVKM. CDR3 sequence: CASRVAGDTDTQYF. In nucleotides, the CDR3 is TGTGCCAGCAGAGTAGCGGGGGACACAGATACGCAGTATTTT.

This chain links TRBV7-3 with TRBJ2-4; tentatively, D is TRBD2 (6 bases). CDR1 and CDR2 from the germline V gene are SGHTA and FQGTGA. Trimming took off 4 bases at V and 6 bases at J, with 10 bases between the two ends. The CDR3 runs 13 residues. The CDR3 spells CASSSVGGNIQYF. For the CDR3, the DNA is TGTGCCAGCAGCTCCGTGGGGGGAAACATTCAGTACTTC.

This clonotype has a handful of counts. The CDR3, as DNA: TGTGCCAGCAGCACCGACAGGGTTAGTTCACCCCTCCACTTT. Residues: CASSTDRVSSPLHF. This chain uses TRBV7-8 with TRBJ1-6; TRBD1 agrees at 7 bases. Germline CDR1 SGHVS, CDR2 FQNEAQ. The CDR3 length is 14 residues. After removal of 5 bases from V and 9 bases from J, the junction contained 7 bases not matched to a gene.

The chain links TRBV12-3 or TRBV12-4 to TRBJ1-2, with 10 positions matching TRBD1. This CDR3 contains 14 residues. V shed 6 bases and J 6 bases; nucleotides not matched to a gene: 7. CDR3 residues: CASSPGGTGDGYTF. In nucleotides, the CDR3 is TGTGCCAGCAGCCCGGGGGGGACAGGGGATGGCTACACCTTC.

This clonotype was counted a few times. CDR3: CASSHAGGQPQHF. The CDR3 region has the DNA TGCGCCAGCAGCCATGCAGGGGGTCAGCCCCAGCATTTT. This sequence joins TRBV4-1 and TRBJ1-5; 7 nucleotides align to TRBD1. J was trimmed by 6 bases and V by 3 bases; bases with no gene match: 2. Germline V lookup: CDR1 MGHRA, CDR2 YSYEKL. This CDR3 region has 13 residues.

This clonotype was found a few times. The chain links TRBV14 to TRBJ2-5, with 7 nucleotides matching TRBD1. CDR3 size: 15 residues. CDR1 and CDR2 from the germline V gene are SGHDN and FVKESK. J was trimmed by 4 bases and V by 4 bases; bases with no gene match: 9. The CDR3 nucleotides read TGTGCCAGCAGCCCCAATCCGGGACAGATAGAGACCCAGTACTTC. This encodes CASSPNPGQIETQYF.

The chain combines TRBV6-5 with TRBJ1-1; 9 bases are a match to TRBD1. The V gene's germline CDR1 is MNHEY and CDR2 SVGAGI. With V trimmed by 2 bases and J by 4 bases, 5 bases remained unmatched. The CDR3 contains 15 residues. CDR3 amino acids: CASSYKGQGFTEAFF. In nucleotides, the CDR3 is TGTGCCAGCAGTTACAAGGGACAGGGTTTCACTGAAGCTTTCTTT.

This chain joins TRBV3-1 and TRBJ1-1, with TRBD1 matching 7 bases. CDR3 size: 15 residues. J lost 1 base, V lost 5 bases, and 7 bases had no gene match. Per germline, CDR1 LGHDT and CDR2 YNNKEL (reference sequence). The CDR3: CASSNRGRPNTEAFF. The CDR3 DNA reads TGTGCCAGCAGCAACAGGGGTCGGCCGAACACTGAAGCTTTCTTT.

J is TRBJ2-1 and V is TRBV27; perhaps TRBD2 as D (5 bases). The J call may be wrong; the DNA end is better matched by TRBJ2-7. The germline V gene has CDR1 MNHEY and CDR2 SMNVEV (reference sequence). The CDR3 is made up of 16 amino acids. CDR3: CASSFRRPRGSYEQYF. The CDR3 nucleotides read TGTGCCAGCAGTTTTCGACGGCCCCGGGGTAGTTACGAGCAGTACTTC.

This clonotype was seen once. The V gene is TRBV2, the J gene TRBJ2-3; either TRBD1 or TRBD2 may fit D (6 bases each). Germline loops: CDR1 SNHLY, CDR2 FYNNEI. The CDR3 extends over 15 amino acids. Trimming stripped 4 bases from V and 4 bases from J, with 15 bases between. CDR3 region: CASSGLLGGPDTQYF. The DNA of the CDR3 is TGTGCCAGCAGTGGTCTCCTTGGGGGGCCAGATACGCAGTATTTT. The full variable domain, its missing parts supplied by reference TRBV2 and TRBJ2-3, is EPEVTQTPSHQVTQMGQEVILRCVPISNHLYFYWYRQILGQKVEFLVSFYNNEISEKSEIFDDQFSVERPDGSNFTLKIRSTKLEDSAMYFCASSGLLGGPDTQYFGPGTRLTVL.

This clonotype was counted a few times. The V gene is TRBV5-1, the J gene TRBJ2-1, with 7 positions matching TRBD1. Germline V lookup: CDR1 SGHRS, CDR2 YFSETQ. CDR3 length: 16 amino acids. Trimming removed 0 bases from V and 2 bases from J; junction bases left unmatched: 5. The CDR3 DNA is TGCGCCAGCAGCTTGGGGGTGGGGACAGCCTACAATGAGCAGTTCTTC. As protein: CASSLGVGTAYNEQFF. Drawing the rest from reference TRBV5-1 and TRBJ2-1, the complete variable domain is KAGVTQTPRYLIKTRGQQVTLSCSPISGHRSVSWYQQTPGQGLQFLFEYFSETQRNKGNFPGRFSGRQFSNSRSEMNVSTLELGDSALYLCASSLGVGTAYNEQFFGPGTRLTVL.

This clonotype turned up a few times. The chain combines TRBV29-1 with TRBJ1-4, with 11 bases identical to TRBD1. The CDR3 is 13 amino acids. V lost 6 bases to trimming and J lost 7 bases; unmatched junction nucleotides: 4. Germline V gives CDR1 SQVTM, CDR2 ANQGSEA. In DNA, the CDR3 is TGCAGCGTCACCGGACAGGGGGCTGAAAAACTGTTTTTT. As protein: CSVTGQGAEKLFF.

The chain recombines TRBV7-9 with TRBJ2-5; D unclear. The germline CDR1 and CDR2 sequences are SEHNR and FQNEAQ (reference sequence). V lost 0 bases and J lost 7, with 9 bases in between. The CDR3 consists of 13 residues. The DNA for the CDR3 is TGTGCCAGCAGCTTAGCGGGAATTGGGACCCAGTACTTC. Its protein is CASSLAGIGTQYF.